What follows are 6 T cell receptor beta chains derived from one specimen sequenced in a study of blood T cell repertoires in COVID-19. This table comes from immunoSEQ multiplex PCR, and its TCRdb copy is limited to in-frame clones, with some not included. The top ten clones hold approximately 3.7% of a sample with over 150,000 clones, around four fifths of them seen once. The sequenced sample consisted of peripheral blood. The receptors here all came from a woman aged 80 or over with acute or convalescent COVID-19.

The chain links TRBV7-9 to TRBJ1-2, with D possibly being TRBD1 (6 bases). Germline V lookup: CDR1 SEHNR, CDR2 FQNEAQ (reference sequence). The ends were cut back, 5 bases at V and 8 bases at J, with 21 bases in the middle. This CDR3 has 15 residues. DNA of the CDR3: TGTGCCAGCAGCCGATATCGACAGGTTGGAGAGGGCTACACCTTC. Residues: CASSRYRQVGEGYTF.

The chain combines TRBV7-3 with TRBJ1-2, with D tentatively TRBD1 (5 bases). CDR1 and CDR2 from the germline V gene are SGHTA and FQGTGA. This CDR3 spans 14 amino acids. Trimming took off 5 bases at V and 5 bases at J, with 15 bases between the two ends. The CDR3 region has the DNA TGTGCCAGCAGCCCAGGGTTAGAGACTTATGGCTACACCTTC. Amino acid sequence: CASSPGLETYGYTF.

The chain employs TRBV7-3 and TRBJ1-6; 8 positions agree with TRBD1. Germline V gene lookup returns CDR1 SGHTA and CDR2 FQGTGA. This CDR3 has 15 amino acids. V lost 2 bases to trimming and J lost 9 bases; unmatched junction nucleotides: 6. The CDR3 coding sequence is TGTGCCAGCAGCTTAGTGGGGACAGGCGGTTCACCCCTCCACTTT. Translating gives CASSLVGTGGSPLHF.

The J gene is TRBJ1-2, the V gene TRBV6-1, with TRBD1 identical over 8 bases. With 1 base clipped from V and 1 base from J, the junction kept 8 bases outside the gene matches. This CDR3 region has 17 residues. In germline, CDR1 is MNHNS, CDR2 SASEGT. The chain's CDR3 is CASSEEGRGHDNYGYTF. Written as DNA, the CDR3 is TGTGCCAGCAGTGAAGAGGGCAGGGGGCATGATAACTATGGCTACACCTTC.

The chain has TRBV19 and TRBJ1-2; D gene uncertain. Between the trimmed V and J ends, which lost 5 bases and 8 bases, there was a span of 9 bases. CDR3 size: 11 residues. CDR1 is LNHDA and CDR2 is SQIVND in the germline V gene (reference sequence). In DNA, the CDR3 is TGTGCCAGTAGTGACTCTAGAGGCTACACCTTC. This codes for CASSDSRGYTF.

The chain carries TRBV7-2 and TRBJ2-3; maybe TRBD2 (6 bases). The CDR3 contains 15 residues. CDR1 SGHTA and CDR2 FQGNSA come from the germline V gene. V was shortened by 5 bases and J by 3 bases, with 15 bases between the two germline ends. CDR3 DNA: TGTGCCAGCAGCCCCACGTATCGGGGGACAGATACGCAGTATTTT. Translating gives CASSPTYRGTDTQYF.